These 17 T cell receptor beta chains originate from one sample sequenced in a study of T cells in Graves' hyperthyroidism and ophthalmopathy (dated by TCRdb to 2018 to 2020). Receptor libraries were prepared by multiplex PCR. The instrument was an Illumina HiSeq 2000. Amplification of TCR beta CDR3 regions was carried out from RNA transcripts. The TCR CDR3 was subjected to a first round of RT-PCR using the HTBI primer set and the Qiagen OneStep RT-PCR kit. The public reads were reprocessed in TCRdb via fastp at Q25 and MiXCR, keeping in-frame beta chains. Rows matching on CDR3 protein sequence are summarized as one entry with the most common DNA and genes. The sample table contains 500,000 to 550,000 distinct CDR3 sequences; only one count was recorded for 20% of them. The ten largest clones represent approximately 25% of the sample. Sequencing was performed on blood. The origin of the receptors is a man aged 18-30 years with Graves' hyperthyroidism.

J is TRBJ1-1 and V is TRBV6-1; D gene uncertain. The germline V gene has CDR1 MNHNS and CDR2 SASEGT. Trimming removed 6 bases from V and 2 bases from J, with 7 bases in between. The CDR3 has 12 residues. The DNA for the CDR3 is TGTGCCAGCAGGACATCAAACACTGAAGCTTTCTTT. Protein sequence: CASRTSNTEAFF.

This clonotype was detected many times. The J gene is TRBJ2-6, the V gene TRBV9; D is perhaps TRBD1 (5 bases). V lost 2 bases and J 4 bases, leaving 16 bases between the germline ends. This CDR3 has 17 residues. Germline CDR1 and CDR2: SGDLS and YYNGEE. This CDR3 is CASSVGPWGSGANVLTF. DNA of the CDR3: TGTGCCAGCAGCGTGGGGCCCTGGGGCTCCGGGGCCAACGTCCTGACTTTC.

This clonotype was counted a few times. This chain connects TRBV28 to TRBJ1-2, with 10 bases aligning to TRBD1. From germline, CDR1 is MDHEN and CDR2 SYDVKM. V trimming: 5 bases; J trimming: 7 bases; junction bases outside the gene matches: 7. The CDR3 sequence is 14 residues long. The CDR3 protein is CASSPGTGEAGYTF. CDR3 sequence (DNA): TGTGCCAGCAGTCCGGGGACAGGGGAAGCTGGCTACACCTTC.

The table lists this clonotype with many counts. The V gene is TRBV2, the J gene TRBJ1-1, with D perhaps matching TRBD1 (5 bases). Looked up from germline, CDR1 is SNHLY and CDR2 is FYNNEI. The CDR3 covers 14 residues. Trimming removed 6 bases at V and 1 base at J, with 12 bases between. The CDR3 DNA reads TGTGCCAGCAGCCCCGGACACCCGAACACTGAAGCTTTCTTT. The encoded protein is CASSPGHPNTEAFF.

This clonotype was detected many times. The gene calls are TRBV27 and TRBJ1-2, with 9 bases fitting TRBD1. V dropped 6 bases and J dropped 3; count of bases not matched to a gene: 8. In germline, CDR1 is MNHEY, CDR2 SMNVEV (reference sequence). The CDR3 has 15 residues. The chain's CDR3 is CASRNNRGPDYGYTF. CDR3 nucleotide sequence: TGTGCCAGCAGAAATAACAGGGGGCCGGACTATGGCTACACCTTC.

Many counts were recorded for this clonotype. This chain connects TRBV6-1 to TRBJ1-5; 8 bases are a match to TRBD1. The ends lost 6 bases at V and 7 bases at J; junction bases unmatched: 8. CDR3 size: 14 residues. Germline V gene sequence: CDR1 MNHNS, CDR2 SASEGT. CDR3 sequence: CASSRTGRFQPQHF. The CDR3 DNA reads as TGTGCCAGCAGCAGGACAGGGCGATTCCAGCCCCAGCATTTT.

This clonotype has a count of ten or more. The chain combines TRBV5-8 with TRBJ2-5; 7 bases agree with TRBD1. The CDR3 extends over 15 amino acids. Trimming took 4 bases from V and 7 from J; bases not matched to a gene: 13. The germline V gene encodes CDR1 SGHTS and CDR2 YDEGEE. The CDR3 reads CASSLQQGIGGTQYF. Here the CDR3 DNA reads TGTGCCAGCAGCCTACAACAGGGGATTGGGGGGACCCAGTACTTC.

In its sample, this clonotype was seen many times. The V call is TRBV20-1, the J call TRBJ2-4; no firm D call. This CDR3 has 15 residues. Germline values: CDR1 DFQATT, CDR2 SNEGSKA (reference sequence). V dropped 4 bases and J dropped 0 bases, with 13 bases sitting between them. In DNA, the CDR3 is TGCAGTGCTACCGAAGGTCGTCTAGCCAAAAACATTCAGTACTTC. It is translated as CSATEGRLAKNIQYF.

This clonotype was picked up a small number of times. The chain is built from TRBV29-1 and TRBJ2-2, with D tentatively TRBD1 or TRBD2 (5 bases each). V lost 7 bases and J lost 5, with 8 bases in between. Germline V CDR1 and CDR2: SQVTM, ANQGSEA. The CDR3 length is 11 residues. The chain's CDR3 is CSGRETGELFF. CDR3 DNA sequence: TGCAGCGGCAGGGAGACCGGGGAGCTGTTTTTT.

The chain combines TRBV19 with TRBJ1-5, with TRBD1 matching 9 bases. CDR3 length: 15 amino acids. J was trimmed by 11 bases and V by 6 bases; bases with no gene match: 14. Germline V gives CDR1 LNHDA, CDR2 SQIVND (reference sequence). The CDR3 is CASSPRDRELSAQHF. CDR3 sequence (DNA): TGTGCCAGTAGCCCCCGGGACAGGGAACTCTCGGCCCAGCATTTT. Combining the CDR3 with reference TRBV19 and TRBJ1-5 gives the whole variable domain DGGITQSPKYLFRKEGQNVTLSCEQNLNHDAMYWYRQDPGQGLRLIYYSQIVNDFQKGDIAEGYSVSREKKESFPLTVTSAQKNPTAFYLCASSPRDRELSAQHFGDGTRLSIL.

This clonotype occurred many times. The chain recombines TRBV12-3 or TRBV12-4 with TRBJ1-2; 10 bases match TRBD1. The CDR3 loop spans 14 amino acids. J was trimmed by 7 bases and V by 2 bases; bases with no gene match: 4. CDR3 residues: CASSLWDRGRGYTF. In DNA, the CDR3 is TGTGCCAGCAGTTTATGGGACAGGGGTCGTGGCTACACCTTC.

This clonotype was recorded many times. CDR3 in amino acids: CASFGTGNTEAFF. The CDR3 DNA follows: TGTGCCAGCTTCGGGACAGGGAACACTGAAGCTTTCTTT. This chain connects TRBV28 to TRBJ1-1, with 8 nucleotides matching TRBD1. The CDR3 has 13 residues. V trimming: 8 bases; J trimming: 1 base; junction bases outside the gene matches: 3. CDR1 is MDHEN, CDR2 SYDVKM, per germline. Using reference TRBV28 and TRBJ1-1 for the parts outside the CDR3, the full variable domain is DVKVTQSSRYLVKRTGEKVFLECVQDMDHENMFWYRQDPGLGLRLIYFSYDVKMKEKGDIPEGYSVSREKKERFSLILESASTNQTSMYLCASFGTGNTEAFFGQGTRLTVV.

The chain combines TRBV20-1 with TRBJ1-2; 7 nucleotides line up with TRBD1. The CDR3 is 14 residues long. Germline values: CDR1 DFQATT, CDR2 SNEGSKA (reference sequence). Trimming removed 6 bases from V and 4 bases from J; junction bases left unmatched: 11. CDR3: CSAVGDSAFYGYTF. CDR3 in DNA: TGCAGTGCCGTGGGGGACAGCGCTTTCTATGGCTACACCTTC.

This clonotype was seen at least ten times. The rearrangement uses TRBV28 and TRBJ2-7; D not resolved. Deletions cut 2 bases from V and 6 bases from J, with 8 bases between. Germline-derived CDR1 and CDR2 are MDHEN and SYDVKM. The length of the CDR3 is 12 residues. The CDR3 spells CASSLGVREQYF. CDR3 DNA sequence: TGTGCCAGCAGTTTAGGAGTTCGCGAGCAGTACTTC.

This clonotype was seen at least ten times. The chain combines TRBV7-8 with TRBJ2-6; tentatively, D is TRBD2 (6 bases). Per germline, CDR1 SGHVS and CDR2 FQNEAQ. The CDR3 covers 18 residues. V was trimmed by 5 bases and J by 5 bases, leaving 22 bases between them. As DNA, the CDR3 is TGTGCCAGCAGCATTAGTAACGGCGGGAATCTCTGGGCCAACGTCCTGACTTTC. Amino acids: CASSISNGGNLWANVLTF.

This clonotype was recorded at least ten times. The rearrangement uses TRBV29-1 and TRBJ1-1; the D is unclear. Trimming took off 7 bases at V and 0 bases at J, with 12 bases between the two ends. From germline, CDR1 is SQVTM and CDR2 ANQGSEA. The CDR3 is 13 residues long. CDR3: CSAAGPLNTEAFF. CDR3 nucleotides: TGCAGCGCCGCAGGCCCTTTGAACACTGAAGCTTTCTTT.

A few counts support this clonotype. The chain couples TRBV6-2 or TRBV6-3 to TRBJ2-5, with D hard to call. V was pared by 0 bases and J by 5 bases, with 10 bases between. This CDR3 spans 14 amino acids. CDR1 and CDR2 from the germline V gene are MNHEY and SVGEGT. Here the CDR3 reads CASSYSSEVETQYF. In nucleotides, the CDR3 is TGTGCCAGCAGTTACTCGTCCGAGGTGGAGACCCAGTACTTC.